This T cell receptor (beta chain) came from a study of regulatory T cells in long-lasting Graves disease. Study-level background: New Graves' disease cases had less than 3 months of antithyroid drugs. Study findings and constraints: Persistent disease was characterized by preferential usage of TRBV28, TRBJ1-2 and TRBJ2-5.

Both iRepertoire HTBI primers and Arm-PCR of CDR3 regions were used to build the TCR beta libraries. TCRdb fed the multiplex PCR reads into MiXCR, producing one record per CDR3 protein. The sample lists about 530,000 distinct CDR3 sequences, around 15% occurring once. This sample's time point: newly diagnosed GD, antithyroid drugs for less than 3 months. Preparation of the TCR library used RNA extracted from PBMCs. Patients of an endocrinology department in Xi'an, China, were included. Trimming at V came to 1 base and at J to 8 bases, leaving 10 bases not matched to a gene. In germline, CDR1 is LNHNV, CDR2 YYDKDF (reference sequence). The CDR3 runs 15 residues. This clonotype has at least ten counts. Its specificity is not known. These data were also reused for a study on T cells in Graves' hyperthyroidism and ophthalmopathy.

This receptor was identified in a woman aged 40-60 years with Graves disease. The material was peripheral blood mononuclear cells (PBMCs), obtained at new diagnosis, from a patient treated with antithyroid drugs. This rearrangement joins TRBV15 to TRBJ1-1; TRBD1 matches 7 bases. The CDR3 DNA sequence: TGTGCCACCAGCAGAGCCGGGACAGCGACTACAGAAGCTTTCTTT. This gives the protein CATSRAGTATTEAFF.